The source of this TCR beta chain is a study of T cell responses to AZD1222 COVID-19 vaccine. This clone was seen only once. Its specificity is not known. Trimming shortened V by 6 bases and J by 0 bases, and 18 bases separated the two germline ends. This CDR3 spans 17 amino acids. CDR1 is KGHDR and CDR2 is SFDVKD in the germline V gene. General study findings and limits: Across the whole spike, CD4 TCRs peaked at regions 160-218 and 743-854. Only six or seven AZD1222 recipients tested seropositive at baseline. Variant regions that are unmutated are reportedly the target of nearly half of spike-specific TCRs.

Clones were sequenced by immunoSEQ multiplex PCR, and TCRdb holds only the in-frame ones, with some missing. The sample yields about 88,000 clones, around nine tenths seen once. This specimen was peripheral blood, taken 28 days after the second AZD1222 dose. This TCR came from an adult who received the AZD1222 COVID-19 vaccine. The V gene is TRBV24-1, the J gene TRBJ2-3, with D possibly being TRBD1 (6 bases). This chain's CDR3 is CATSPGRQATSTDTQYF. DNA for the CDR3: TGTGCCACCAGTCCTGGTCGACAGGCAACAAGCACAGATACGCAGTATTTT.